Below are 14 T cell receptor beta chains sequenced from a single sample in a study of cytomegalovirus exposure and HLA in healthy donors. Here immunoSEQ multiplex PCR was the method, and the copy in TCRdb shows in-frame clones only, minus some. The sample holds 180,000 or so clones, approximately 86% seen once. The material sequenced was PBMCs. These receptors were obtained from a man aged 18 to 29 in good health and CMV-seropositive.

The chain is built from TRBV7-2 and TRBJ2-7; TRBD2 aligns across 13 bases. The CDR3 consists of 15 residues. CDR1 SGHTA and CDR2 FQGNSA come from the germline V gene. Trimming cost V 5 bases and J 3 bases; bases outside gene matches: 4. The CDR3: CASSPRLAGGYEQYF. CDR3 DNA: TGTGCCAGCAGCCCCCGACTAGCGGGAGGCTACGAGCAGTACTTC. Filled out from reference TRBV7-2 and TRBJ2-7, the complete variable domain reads GAGVSQSPSNKVTEKGKDVELRCDPISGHTALYWYRQSLGQGLEFLIYFQGNSAPDKSGLPSDRFSAERTGGSVSTLTIQRTQQEDSAVYLCASSPRLAGGYEQYFGPGTRLTVT.

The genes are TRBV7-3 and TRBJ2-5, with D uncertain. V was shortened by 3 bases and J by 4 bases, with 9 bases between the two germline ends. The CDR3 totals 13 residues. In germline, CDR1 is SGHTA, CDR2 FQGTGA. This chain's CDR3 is CASSFVGAETQYF. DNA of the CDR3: TGTGCCAGCAGCTTTGTGGGCGCAGAGACCCAGTACTTC.

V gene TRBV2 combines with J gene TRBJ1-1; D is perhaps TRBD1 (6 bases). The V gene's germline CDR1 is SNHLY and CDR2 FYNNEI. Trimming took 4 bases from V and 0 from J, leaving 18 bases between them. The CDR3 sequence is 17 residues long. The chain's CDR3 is CASSGAGAMFMNTEAFF. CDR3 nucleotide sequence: TGTGCCAGCAGTGGGGCAGGGGCGATGTTCATGAACACTGAAGCTTTCTTT.

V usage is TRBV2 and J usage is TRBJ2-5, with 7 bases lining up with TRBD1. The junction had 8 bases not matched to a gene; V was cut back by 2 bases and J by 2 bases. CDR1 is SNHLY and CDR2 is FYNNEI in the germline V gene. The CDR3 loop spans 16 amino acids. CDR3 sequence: CASSERTGTVQETQYF. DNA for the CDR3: TGTGCCAGCAGTGAACGGACCGGGACAGTTCAAGAGACCCAGTACTTC.

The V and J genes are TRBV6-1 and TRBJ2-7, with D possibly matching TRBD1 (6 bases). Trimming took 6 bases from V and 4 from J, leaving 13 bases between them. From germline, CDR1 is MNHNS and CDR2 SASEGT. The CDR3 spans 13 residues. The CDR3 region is CASRTGQGYEQYF. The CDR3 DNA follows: TGTGCCAGCAGGACGGGGCAGGGGTACGAGCAGTACTTC.

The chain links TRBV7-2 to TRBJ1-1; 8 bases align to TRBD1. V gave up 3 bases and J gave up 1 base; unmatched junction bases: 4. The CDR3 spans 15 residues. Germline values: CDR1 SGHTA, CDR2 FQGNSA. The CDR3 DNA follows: TGTGCCAGCAGCTTCCGACAGGGGCCGAACACTGAAGCTTTCTTT. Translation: CASSFRQGPNTEAFF. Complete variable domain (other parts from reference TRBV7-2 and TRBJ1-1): GAGVSQSPSNKVTEKGKDVELRCDPISGHTALYWYRQSLGQGLEFLIYFQGNSAPDKSGLPSDRFSAERTGGSVSTLTIQRTQQEDSAVYLCASSFRQGPNTEAFFGQGTRLTVV.

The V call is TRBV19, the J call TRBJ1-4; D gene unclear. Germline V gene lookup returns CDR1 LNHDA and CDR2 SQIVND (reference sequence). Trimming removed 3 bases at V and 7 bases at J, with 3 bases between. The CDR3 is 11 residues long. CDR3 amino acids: CASSISEKLFF. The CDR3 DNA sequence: TGTGCCAGTAGTATCAGTGAAAAACTGTTTTTT.

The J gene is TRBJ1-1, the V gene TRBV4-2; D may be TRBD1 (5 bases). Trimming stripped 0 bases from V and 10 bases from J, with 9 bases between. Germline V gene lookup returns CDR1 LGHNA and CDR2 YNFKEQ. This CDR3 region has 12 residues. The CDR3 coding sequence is TGTGCCAGCAGCCAAGATGGAGGGGTAGCTTTCTTT. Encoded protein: CASSQDGGVAFF.

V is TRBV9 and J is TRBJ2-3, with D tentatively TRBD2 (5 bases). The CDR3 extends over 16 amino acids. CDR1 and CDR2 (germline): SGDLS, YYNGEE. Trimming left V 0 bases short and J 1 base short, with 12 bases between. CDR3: CASSVGSGHGTDTQYF. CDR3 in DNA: TGTGCCAGCAGCGTAGGAAGCGGTCACGGCACAGATACGCAGTATTTT.

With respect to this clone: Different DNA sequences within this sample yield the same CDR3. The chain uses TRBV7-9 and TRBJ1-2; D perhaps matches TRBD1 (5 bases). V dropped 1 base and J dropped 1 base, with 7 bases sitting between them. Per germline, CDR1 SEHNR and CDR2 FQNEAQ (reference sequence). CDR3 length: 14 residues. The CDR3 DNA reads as TGTGCCAGCAGCTTAGGACAGATTAACTATGGCTACACCTTC. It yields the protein CASSLGQINYGYTF.

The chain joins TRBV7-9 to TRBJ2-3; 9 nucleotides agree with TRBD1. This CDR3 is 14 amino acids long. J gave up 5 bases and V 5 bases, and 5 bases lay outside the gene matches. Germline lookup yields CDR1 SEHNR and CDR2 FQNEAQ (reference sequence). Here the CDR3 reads CASSPTDRGDTQYF. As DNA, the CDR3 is TGTGCCAGCAGCCCAACGGACAGGGGAGATACGCAGTATTTT.

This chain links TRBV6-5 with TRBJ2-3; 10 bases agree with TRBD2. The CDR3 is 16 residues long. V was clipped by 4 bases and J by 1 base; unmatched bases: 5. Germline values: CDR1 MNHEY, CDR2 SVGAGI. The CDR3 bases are TGTGCCAGCAGTTCTTTCAGCGGGAGGGGCACAGATACGCAGTATTTT. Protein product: CASSSFSGRGTDTQYF.

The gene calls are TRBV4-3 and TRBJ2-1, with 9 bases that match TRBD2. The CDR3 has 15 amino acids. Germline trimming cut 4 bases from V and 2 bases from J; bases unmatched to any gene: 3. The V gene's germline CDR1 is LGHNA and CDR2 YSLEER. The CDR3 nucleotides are TGCGCCAGCAGCCCCGGGACTAGCACCTACAATGAGCAGTTCTTC. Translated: CASSPGTSTYNEQFF.

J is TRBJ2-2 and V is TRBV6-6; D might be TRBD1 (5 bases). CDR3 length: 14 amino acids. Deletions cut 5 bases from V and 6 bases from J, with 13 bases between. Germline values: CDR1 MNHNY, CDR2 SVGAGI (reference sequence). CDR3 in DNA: TGTGCCAGCAGTCCTTCAGGGATGGCCGGGGAGCTGTTTTTT. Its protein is CASSPSGMAGELFF.